This T cell receptor beta chain comes out of a study of CD8+CD57+ T cells in acquired aplastic anemia. Before being chosen for sequencing, patients had shown CD8+CD57+ cell expansion by flow cytometry. Remarks on this clonotype: Its antigen remains unknown.

Notes on the study in general: When set against total CD4+ and CD8+ pools, CD8+CD57+ cells in patients had lower diversity. Twenty-nine shared CD8+ CDR3s appeared highly expressed within patients' immunodominant clones.

TCR beta VDJ and CDR3 profiling used genomic DNA as template. TCRdb re-called the reads through MiXCR, storing one row per CDR3 protein. Of about 17,000 distinct CDR3 sequences listed, less than 45% are singletons. Germline CDR1 is SGHVS and CDR2 is FQNEAQ. The V segment lost 5 bases and the J segment 2 bases; nucleotides outside the gene matches: 6. This CDR3 contains 17 residues. Sequenced material: CD8+CD57+ T cells sorted from PBMCs. Subset defined: bead-enriched CD8+CD57+ effector memory T cells from SAA patients. The clonotype originates from a human donor with aplastic anemia. This rearrangement joins TRBV7-8 to TRBJ2-5, with 15 bases that match TRBD2. The CDR3 spells CASSRGLAGGIQETQYF. CDR3 DNA sequence: TGTGCCAGCAGCAGGGGACTAGCGGGAGGAATTCAAGAGACCCAGTACTTC.